A selection of T cell receptor beta chains follows, all from one sample in a study of identical twins. MiXCR, run by TCRdb on the 5' RACE reads, gives a single entry per CDR3 protein. The sample shows fewer than 350,000 distinct CDR3 sequences, 6.5% to 9.5% of them seen only once. In addition, the sample was reused for a study of yellow fever vaccine responses in identical twins.

The source material was memory (CD45RO+) T cells sorted from blood. The receptors here all came from a woman aged 18 to 35 in good health. Both conserved end residues are part of each CDR3. A D gene is named only where the DNA matches it firmly. Rows give clone size only sometimes, using once, few, many, or a class for an expanded clone.

>.|.|TRBV20-1|TRBJ2-4
TGCAGTGCTAGAGCCGAAAACATTCAGTACTTC
CSARAENIQYF
>TRBD2|.|TRBV6-1|TRBJ2-1
TGTGCCAGCAGGCAATCTAGCGGGGCCTACAATGAGCAGTTCTTC
CASRQSSGAYNEQFF
>.|many|TRBV7-2|TRBJ1-5
TGTGCCAGCAGCTTAGCCGGACAGCCATCTCAGCCCCAGCATTTT
CASSLAGQPSQPQHF
>TRBD2|few|TRBV5-1|TRBJ2-1
TGCGCCAGCAGTTTGGTATCGACTAGCGGGGGAAACAATGAGCAGTTCTTC
CASSLVSTSGGNNEQFF
>TRBD2|.|TRBV6-5|TRBJ2-1
TGTGCCAGCAGATTGAGACTAGCGGGAGGCCCTTCCTACAATGAGCAGTTCTTC
CASRLRLAGGPSYNEQFF
>.|few|TRBV7-3|TRBJ2-3
TGTGCCAGCAGCTTAAGCCCCCCCCCCACAGATACGCAGTATTTT
CASSLSPPPTDTQYF
>.|few|TRBV12-3/TRBV12-4|TRBJ1-1
TGTGCCACACTCAGGGTTATGAACACTGAAGCTTTCTTT
CATLRVMNTEAFF
>.|.|TRBV9|TRBJ2-2
TGTGCCAGCAGCGTGACCCCCCTGCCGGGGGCGAGCACCGGGGAGCTGTTTTTT
CASSVTPLPGASTGELFF
>TRBD1|.|TRBV28|TRBJ1-5
TGTGCCAGCAGCCTGCGGGACAGGGGGACTCAGCCCCAGCATTTT
CASSLRDRGTQPQHF
>TRBD2|few|TRBV27|TRBJ2-5
TGTGCCAGCTCCTTAAGCGGGGCCCTCCAAGAGACCCAGTACTTC
CASSLSGALQETQYF
>.|.|TRBV11-3|TRBJ2-1
TGTGCCAGCAGCTTAGGGGGGACCAGGGATGAGCAGTTCTTC
CASSLGGTRDEQFF
>TRBD2|.|TRBV6-5|TRBJ2-2
TGTGCCAGCAGTAACGGGGGGTCGAACACCGGGGAGCTGTTTTTT
CASSNGGSNTGELFF
>.|many|TRBV28|TRBJ2-1
TGTGCCAGCAGCCCTCCATACTCCGGCGGGTATGAGCAGTTCTTC
CASSPPYSGGYEQFF
>TRBD2|few|TRBV24-1|TRBJ2-1
TGTGCCACCAGTCTCGACGGGGGGGCCTACAATGAGCAGTTCTTC
CATSLDGGAYNEQFF
>.|.|TRBV11-2|TRBJ1-2
TGTGCCAGCAGCTTAGGCGGAACGATCCGTGGCTACACCTTC
CASSLGGTIRGYTF
>.|.|TRBV20-1|TRBJ2-7
TGCAGTGCTAGAGATGGTAGGGCGGGATCTTCATACGAGCAGTACTTC
CSARDGRAGSSYEQYF
>.|.|TRBV6-5|TRBJ2-5
TGTGCCAGCAGTTACGACACCCTGGTTGGAGGCCGGTACTTC
CASSYDTLVGGRYF
>.|.|TRBV20-1|TRBJ2-5
TGCAGTGCTAGGAGGTGGGACGGACCCCAAGAGACCCAGTACTTC
CSARRWDGPQETQYF
>TRBD1|.|TRBV12-3/TRBV12-4|TRBJ1-4
TGTGCCAGCAGCCCCGGGACAGACATAATGATGGAAAAACTGTTTTTT
CASSPGTDIMMEKLFF
>TRBD1|few|TRBV28|TRBJ1-1
TGTGCCAGCAGTTTGCTCCGGGACAGCGGAAGGAGCACTGAAGCTTTCTTT
CASSLLRDSGRSTEAFF
>.|.|TRBV5-1|TRBJ2-2
TGCGCCAGCAGTCCCGCGGGGCCGCATACTACCGGGGAGCTGTTTTTT
CASSPAGPHTTGELFF
>TRBD1|.|TRBV6-1|TRBJ2-5
TGTGCCAGCAGTGCGGGACAGGGTGGAGAGACCCAGTACTTC
CASSAGQGGETQYF
>TRBD1|.|TRBV6-2/TRBV6-3|TRBJ1-1
TGTGCCAGCAGCCTAACCCTTGGGACAGGCTCGAACACTGAAGCTTTCTTT
CASSLTLGTGSNTEAFF
>TRBD1|few|TRBV6-5|TRBJ1-2
TGTGCCAGCAGTTACCGGACAGGGAGCGGTAACTATGGCTACACCTTC
CASSYRTGSGNYGYTF
>.|many|TRBV27|TRBJ1-3
TGTGCCAGCAGCCCCGGTTTCCCCGACTCTGGAAACACCATATATTTT
CASSPGFPDSGNTIYF
>TRBD1|.|TRBV15|TRBJ2-1
TGTGCCACCAGCGGGGGATTACAGGGGCGCGATGAGCAGTTCTTC
CATSGGLQGRDEQFF
>.|few|TRBV28|TRBJ2-1
TGTGCCAGCAGTTTTGCCGGGGGCTACAATGAGCAGTTCTTC
CASSFAGGYNEQFF
>TRBD1|few|TRBV20-1|TRBJ2-3
TGCAGTGCCACGCCTCTGAGACAGGGGGATACGCAGTATTTT
CSATPLRQGDTQYF
>.|.|TRBV6-2/TRBV6-3|TRBJ2-7
TGTGCCAGCAGTTACCCACAGGTCGTGGAGCAGTACTTC
CASSYPQVVEQYF
>TRBD2|.|TRBV20-1|TRBJ2-1
TGCAGTGCTAGCCAACTAGCGGGGGGGCCGGAAGAGCAGTTCTTC
CSASQLAGGPEEQFF
>.|many|TRBV7-2|TRBJ2-2
TGTGCCAGCAGTCTAGGACTACCCTTGGGCGGGGAGCTGTTTTTT
CASSLGLPLGGELFF
>.|many|TRBV5-6|TRBJ1-4
TGTGCCAGCAGACGGAGACGAACGATAGACGAAAAACTGTTTTTT
CASRRRRTIDEKLFF
>.|.|TRBV20-1|TRBJ2-7
TGCAGTGCCCAGGCCCGGCCAGGGAACTACGAGCAGTACTTC
CSAQARPGNYEQYF
>.|.|TRBV3-1|TRBJ1-3
TGTGCCAGCAGCCAAGTACGCGGTGGAAACACCATATATTTT
CASSQVRGGNTIYF
>TRBD2|few|TRBV4-2|TRBJ2-3
TGTGCCAGCAGCCAAGAAGTACTAGCGGGAGATCCAGATACGCAGTATTTT
CASSQEVLAGDPDTQYF
>TRBD2|.|TRBV28|TRBJ2-5
TGTGCCAGCAACTGGCGGGGGGAAGGAGAGACCCAGTACTTC
CASNWRGEGETQYF
>.|many|TRBV24-1|TRBJ2-3
TGTGCCACCAGTGATGGGAGATTTCTTGGGGTCGACACCATGACAGATACGCAGTATTTT
CATSDGRFLGVDTMTDTQYF